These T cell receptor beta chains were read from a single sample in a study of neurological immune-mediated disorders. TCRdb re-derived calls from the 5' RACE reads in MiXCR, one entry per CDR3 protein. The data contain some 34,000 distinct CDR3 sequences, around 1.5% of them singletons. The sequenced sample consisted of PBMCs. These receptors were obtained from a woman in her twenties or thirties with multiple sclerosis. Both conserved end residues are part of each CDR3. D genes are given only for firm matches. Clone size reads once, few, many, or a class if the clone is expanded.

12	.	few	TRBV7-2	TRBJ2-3	TGTGCCAGCAGCGCCTATGCAGATACGCAGTATTTT	CASSAYADTQYF
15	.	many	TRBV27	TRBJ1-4	TGTGCCAGCAGTTTACAGGCTGCAACTAATGAAAAACTGTTTTTT	CASSLQAATNEKLFF
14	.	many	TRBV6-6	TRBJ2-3	TGTGCCAGCAGTTACTCCACTAGCCCAAATACGCAGTATTTT	CASSYSTSPNTQYF
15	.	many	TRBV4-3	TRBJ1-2	TGCGCCAGCAGCCCAGACGGGACGTCTAACTATGGCTACACCTTC	CASSPDGTSNYGYTF
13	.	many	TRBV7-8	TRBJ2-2	TGTGCCAGCAGCTACGACATCACCGGGGAGCTGTTTTTT	CASSYDITGELFF
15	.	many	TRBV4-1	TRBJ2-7	TGCGCCAGCAGCCAGGATCCATCTACCCGACAGGAGCAGTACTTC	CASSQDPSTRQEQYF
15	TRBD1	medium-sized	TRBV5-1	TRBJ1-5	TGCGCCAGCAGCTTTGGACAGGGAGGGAGTCAGCCCCAGCATTTT	CASSFGQGGSQPQHF
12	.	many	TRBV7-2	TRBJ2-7	TGTGCCAGCAAGGGGGGGGCCTACGAGCAGTACTTC	CASKGGAYEQYF
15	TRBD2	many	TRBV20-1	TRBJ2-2	TGCAGTGCTAGACGCGCGGGGGGAAATACCGGGGAGCTGTTTTTT	CSARRAGGNTGELFF
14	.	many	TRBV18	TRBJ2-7	TGTGCCAGCTCACCAGGAGACAGATCCTACGAGCAGTACTTC	CASSPGDRSYEQYF
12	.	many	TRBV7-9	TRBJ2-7	TGTGCCAGCAGCGCAGGCCCTTACGAGCAGTACTTC	CASSAGPYEQYF
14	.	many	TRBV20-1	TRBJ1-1	TGCAGTGCTAAACCCCCGGCAGAGGGCACTGAAGCTTTCTTT	CSAKPPAEGTEAFF
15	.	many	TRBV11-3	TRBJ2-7	TGTGCCAGCAGCCTTCCCCCCTTGCGGTCCTACGAGCAGTACTTC	CASSLPPLRSYEQYF
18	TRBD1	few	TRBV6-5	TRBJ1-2	TGTGCCAGCAGTTACTCGAAGTTCTCGCAGGGGGGGAACTATGGCTACACCTTC	CASSYSKFSQGGNYGYTF